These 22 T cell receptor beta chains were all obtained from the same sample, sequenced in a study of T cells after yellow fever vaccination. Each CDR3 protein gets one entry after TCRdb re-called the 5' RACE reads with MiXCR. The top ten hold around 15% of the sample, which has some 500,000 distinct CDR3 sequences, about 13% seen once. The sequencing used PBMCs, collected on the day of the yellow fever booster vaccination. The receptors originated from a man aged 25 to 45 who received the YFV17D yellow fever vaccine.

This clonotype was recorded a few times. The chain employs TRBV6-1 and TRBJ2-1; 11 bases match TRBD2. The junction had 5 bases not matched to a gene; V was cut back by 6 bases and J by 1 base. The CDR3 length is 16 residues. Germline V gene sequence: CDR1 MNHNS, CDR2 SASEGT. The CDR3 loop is CASRLAGVPSYNEQFF. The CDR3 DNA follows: TGTGCCAGCAGACTAGCGGGAGTTCCGTCCTACAATGAGCAGTTCTTC.

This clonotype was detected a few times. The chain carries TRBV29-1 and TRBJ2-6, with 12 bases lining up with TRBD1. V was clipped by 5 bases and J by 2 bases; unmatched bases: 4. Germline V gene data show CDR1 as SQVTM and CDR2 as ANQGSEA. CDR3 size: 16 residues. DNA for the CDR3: TGCAGCGTTACCGGGACAGGGGGCGCTGGGGCCAACGTCCTGACTTTC. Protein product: CSVTGTGGAGANVLTF. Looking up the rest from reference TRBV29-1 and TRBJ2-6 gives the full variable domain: SAVISQKPSRDICQRGTSLTIQCQVDSQVTMMFWYRQQPGQSLTLIATANQGSEATYESGFVIDKFPISRPNLTFSTLTVSNMSPEDSSIYLCSVTGTGGAGANVLTFGAGSRLTVL.

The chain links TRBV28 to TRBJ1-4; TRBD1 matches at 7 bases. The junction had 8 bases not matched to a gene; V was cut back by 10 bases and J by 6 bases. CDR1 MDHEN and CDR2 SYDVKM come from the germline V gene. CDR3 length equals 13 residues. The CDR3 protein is CATAGTVYEKLFF. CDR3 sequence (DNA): TGTGCCACCGCCGGGACAGTTTATGAAAAACTGTTTTTT.

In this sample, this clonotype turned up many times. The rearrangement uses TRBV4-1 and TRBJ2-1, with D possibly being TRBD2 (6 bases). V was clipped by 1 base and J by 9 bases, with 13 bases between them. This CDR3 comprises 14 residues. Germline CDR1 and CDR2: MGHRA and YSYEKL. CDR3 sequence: CASSQAPGVIEQFF. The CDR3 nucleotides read TGCGCCAGCAGCCAAGCCCCGGGAGTAATTGAGCAGTTCTTC.

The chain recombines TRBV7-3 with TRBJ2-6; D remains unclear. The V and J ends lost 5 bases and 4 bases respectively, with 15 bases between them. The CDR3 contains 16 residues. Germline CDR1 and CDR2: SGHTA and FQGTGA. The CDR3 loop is CASSTDRGSGANVLTF. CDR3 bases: TGTGCCAGCAGCACCGATAGAGGCTCGGGGGCCAACGTCCTGACTTTC.

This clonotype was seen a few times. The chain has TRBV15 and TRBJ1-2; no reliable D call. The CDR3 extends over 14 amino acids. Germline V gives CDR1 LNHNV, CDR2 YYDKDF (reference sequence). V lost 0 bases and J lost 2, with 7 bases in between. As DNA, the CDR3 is TGTGCCACCAGCAGAGATTCAGGAAACTATGGCTACACCTTC. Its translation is CATSRDSGNYGYTF.

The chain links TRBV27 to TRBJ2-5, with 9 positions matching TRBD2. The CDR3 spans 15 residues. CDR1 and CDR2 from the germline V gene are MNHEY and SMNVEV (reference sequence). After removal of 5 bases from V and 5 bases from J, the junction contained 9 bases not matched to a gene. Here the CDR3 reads CASSITGLAGETQYF. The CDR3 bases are TGTGCCAGCAGTATCACGGGACTAGCAGGGGAGACCCAGTACTTC.

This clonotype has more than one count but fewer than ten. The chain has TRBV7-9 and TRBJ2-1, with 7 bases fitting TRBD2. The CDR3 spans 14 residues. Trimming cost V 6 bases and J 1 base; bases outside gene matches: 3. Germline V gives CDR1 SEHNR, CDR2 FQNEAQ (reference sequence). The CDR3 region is CASRGGVSYNEQFF. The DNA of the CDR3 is TGTGCCAGCAGGGGGGGGGTTTCCTACAATGAGCAGTTCTTC.

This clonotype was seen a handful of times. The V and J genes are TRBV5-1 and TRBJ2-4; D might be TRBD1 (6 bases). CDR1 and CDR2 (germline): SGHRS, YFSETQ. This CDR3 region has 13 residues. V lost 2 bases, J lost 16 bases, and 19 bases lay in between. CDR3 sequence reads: CASSLATGSIAYF. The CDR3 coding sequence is TGCGCCAGCAGCTTAGCAACAGGGTCCATCGCATACTTC.

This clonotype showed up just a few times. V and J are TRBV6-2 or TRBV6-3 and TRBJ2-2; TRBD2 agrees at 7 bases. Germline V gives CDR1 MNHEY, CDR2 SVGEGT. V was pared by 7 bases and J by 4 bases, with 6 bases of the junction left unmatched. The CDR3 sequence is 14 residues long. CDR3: CASKRDWATGELFF. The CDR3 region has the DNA TGTGCCAGCAAGCGGGATTGGGCCACCGGGGAGCTGTTTTTT.

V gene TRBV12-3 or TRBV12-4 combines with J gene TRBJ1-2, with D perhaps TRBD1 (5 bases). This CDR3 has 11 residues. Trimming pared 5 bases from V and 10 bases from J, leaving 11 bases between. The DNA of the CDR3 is TGTGCCAGCAGTGCCGGGGGGGTCTACACCTTC. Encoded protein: CASSAGGVYTF.

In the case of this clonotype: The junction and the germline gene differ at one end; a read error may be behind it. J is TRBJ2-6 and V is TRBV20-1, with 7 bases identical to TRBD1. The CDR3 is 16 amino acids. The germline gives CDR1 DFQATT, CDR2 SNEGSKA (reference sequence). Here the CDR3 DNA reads TGCAGCGCTAGAGACCCGACAGGGTCTGGGGCCAACGTCCTGACTTTC. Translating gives CSARDPTGSGANVLTF.

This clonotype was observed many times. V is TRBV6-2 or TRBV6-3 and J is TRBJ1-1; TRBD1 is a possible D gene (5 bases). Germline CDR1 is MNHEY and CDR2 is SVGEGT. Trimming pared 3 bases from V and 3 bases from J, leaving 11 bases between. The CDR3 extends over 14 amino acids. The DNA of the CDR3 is TGTGCCAGCAGTTATGACCGGGGCTACACTGAAGCTTTCTTT. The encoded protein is CASSYDRGYTEAFF.

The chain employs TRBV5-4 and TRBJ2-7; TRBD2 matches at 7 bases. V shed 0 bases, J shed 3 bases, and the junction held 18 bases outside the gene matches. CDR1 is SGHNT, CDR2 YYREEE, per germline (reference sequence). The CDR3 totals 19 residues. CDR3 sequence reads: CASSLVGTSEDPPGYEQYF. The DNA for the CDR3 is TGTGCCAGCAGCTTGGTGGGTACTAGCGAGGATCCCCCGGGCTACGAGCAGTACTTC.

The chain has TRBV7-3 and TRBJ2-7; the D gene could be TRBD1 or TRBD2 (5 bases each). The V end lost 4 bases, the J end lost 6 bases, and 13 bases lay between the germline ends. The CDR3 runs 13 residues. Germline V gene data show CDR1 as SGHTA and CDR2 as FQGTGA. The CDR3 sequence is CASSSFSGREQYF. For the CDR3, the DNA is TGTGCCAGCAGCTCCTTTTCGGGACGCGAGCAGTACTTC.

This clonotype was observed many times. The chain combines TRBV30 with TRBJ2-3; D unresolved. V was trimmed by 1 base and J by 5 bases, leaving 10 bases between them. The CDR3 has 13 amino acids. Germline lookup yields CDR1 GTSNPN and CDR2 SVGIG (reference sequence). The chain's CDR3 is CAWSESSRDTQYF. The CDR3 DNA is TGTGCCTGGAGTGAATCTTCCCGAGATACGCAGTATTTT.

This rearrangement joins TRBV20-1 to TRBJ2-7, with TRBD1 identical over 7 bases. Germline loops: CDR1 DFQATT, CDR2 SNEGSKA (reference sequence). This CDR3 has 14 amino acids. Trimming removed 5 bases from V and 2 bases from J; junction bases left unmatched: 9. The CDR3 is CSAQRTGGPYEQYF. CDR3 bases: TGCAGTGCTCAACGGACAGGCGGCCCCTACGAGCAGTACTTC.

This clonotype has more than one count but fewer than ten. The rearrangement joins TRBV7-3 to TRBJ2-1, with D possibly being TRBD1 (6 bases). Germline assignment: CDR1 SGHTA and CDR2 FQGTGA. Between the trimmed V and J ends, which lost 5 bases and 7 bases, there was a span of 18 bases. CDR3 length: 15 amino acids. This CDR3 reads CASSRVEGEWNEQFF. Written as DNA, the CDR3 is TGTGCCAGCAGCCGTGTAGAGGGGGAGTGGAATGAGCAGTTCTTC.

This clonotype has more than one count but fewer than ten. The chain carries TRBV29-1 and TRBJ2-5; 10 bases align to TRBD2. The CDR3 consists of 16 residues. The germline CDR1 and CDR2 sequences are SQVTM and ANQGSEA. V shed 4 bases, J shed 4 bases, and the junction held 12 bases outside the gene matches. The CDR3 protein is CSVAPRLAGWVETQYF. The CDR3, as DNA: TGCAGCGTTGCACCGAGACTAGCGGGCTGGGTAGAGACCCAGTACTTC. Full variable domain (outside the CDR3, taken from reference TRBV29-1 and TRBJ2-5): SAVISQKPSRDICQRGTSLTIQCQVDSQVTMMFWYRQQPGQSLTLIATANQGSEATYESGFVIDKFPISRPNLTFSTLTVSNMSPEDSSIYLCSVAPRLAGWVETQYFGPGTRLLVL.

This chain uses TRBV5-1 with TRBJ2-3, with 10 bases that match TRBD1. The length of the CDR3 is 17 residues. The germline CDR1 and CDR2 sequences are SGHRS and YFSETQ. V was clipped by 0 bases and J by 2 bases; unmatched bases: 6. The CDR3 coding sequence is TGCGCCAGCAGCTTGGGGGCTGGGACAGGGGTCACAGATACGCAGTATTTT. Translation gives CASSLGAGTGVTDTQYF.

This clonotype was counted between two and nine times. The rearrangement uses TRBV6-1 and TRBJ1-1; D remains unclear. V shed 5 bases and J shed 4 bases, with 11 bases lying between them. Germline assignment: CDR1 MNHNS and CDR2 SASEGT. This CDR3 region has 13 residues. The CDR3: CASSPLRGTEAFF. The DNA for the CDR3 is TGTGCCAGCAGTCCCCTCCGGGGCACTGAAGCTTTCTTT.

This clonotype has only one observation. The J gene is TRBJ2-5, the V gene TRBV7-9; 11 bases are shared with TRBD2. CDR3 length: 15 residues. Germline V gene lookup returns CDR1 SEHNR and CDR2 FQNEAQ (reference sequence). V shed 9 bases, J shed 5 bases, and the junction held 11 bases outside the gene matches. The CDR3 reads CASVAGGPFLETQYF. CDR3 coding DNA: TGTGCCAGTGTAGCGGGAGGGCCTTTTCTCGAGACCCAGTACTTC.